A single sample is the source of the 14 T cell receptor beta chains below, sequenced in a study of blood T cell repertoires in COVID-19. Sequencing used immunoSEQ multiplex PCR; TCRdb keeps in-frame clones, though not all of them. The sample includes some 17,000 clones, roughly 80% of them seen just once. The sequencing input was peripheral blood. These receptors were obtained from an elderly man with acute or convalescent COVID-19.

The rearrangement links TRBV6-5 to TRBJ1-2, with D unresolved. Germline V CDR1 and CDR2: MNHEY, SVGAGI. The length of the CDR3 is 14 residues. V was pared by 3 bases and J by 4 bases, with 12 bases between. In DNA, the CDR3 is TGTGCCAGCAGTTATGACCGGGAGCCCTATGGCTACACCTTC. It codes for CASSYDREPYGYTF.

The V call is TRBV14, the J call TRBJ2-7; 7 bases are a match to TRBD1. J gave up 0 bases and V 6 bases, and 8 bases lay outside the gene matches. The CDR3 spans 15 residues. The germline V gene encodes CDR1 SGHDN and CDR2 FVKESK. CDR3 sequence reads: CASSRTGTVSYEQYF. The CDR3 DNA is TGTGCCAGCAGTCGTACCGGGACAGTCTCCTACGAGCAGTACTTC.

Here the CDR3 DNA reads TGTGCCAGCACCATGGCAGGGGGCCCATCCGACGAGCAGTACTTC. This encodes CASTMAGGPSDEQYF. This chain uses TRBV5-6 with TRBJ2-7; 8 bases match TRBD1. J lost 5 bases, V lost 6 bases, and 13 bases had no gene match. Germline V lookup: CDR1 SGHDT, CDR2 YYEEEE. The CDR3 runs to 15 residues.

The chain uses TRBV18 and TRBJ2-3; perhaps TRBD1 as D (6 bases). CDR1 is KGHSH, CDR2 LQKENI, per germline. Trimming shortened V by 3 bases and J by 6 bases, and 16 bases separated the two germline ends. The CDR3 is 15 amino acids. The CDR3 reads CASSPRQATSDTQYF. The CDR3 region has the DNA TGTGCCAGCTCACCGAGACAGGCCACCTCCGATACGCAGTATTTT.

In this sample, this clone turned up a few times. V gene TRBV19 combines with J gene TRBJ2-2; 7 nucleotides line up with TRBD1. Trimming cost V 4 bases and J 2 bases; bases outside gene matches: 4. Germline loops: CDR1 LNHDA, CDR2 SQIVND (reference sequence). The CDR3 is 15 amino acids. The DNA of the CDR3 is TGTGCCAGTAGTACGGGACAGTTAAACACCGGGGAGCTGTTTTTT. Protein: CASSTGQLNTGELFF.

The chain links TRBV30 to TRBJ2-1, with TRBD1 identical over 9 bases. In germline, CDR1 is GTSNPN, CDR2 SVGIG (reference sequence). Trimming at V came to 0 bases and at J to 7 bases, leaving 1 base not matched to a gene. This CDR3 contains 13 residues. CDR3 protein: CAWSVGTGNEQFF. The CDR3 coding sequence is TGTGCCTGGAGTGTTGGGACAGGGAATGAGCAGTTCTTC.

DNA for the CDR3: TGTGCCAGCAGTTACCCGGGTCTTGCGGGGGCCAACGCCTACGAGCAGTACTTC. Its protein product is CASSYPGLAGANAYEQYF. The chain uses TRBV6-2 or TRBV6-3 and TRBJ2-7, with a possible D match to TRBD2 (7 bases). This CDR3 has 18 residues. Germline-derived CDR1 and CDR2 are MNHEY and SVGEGT. The V and J ends lost 2 bases and 2 bases respectively, with 22 bases between them.

This sequence joins TRBV4-2 and TRBJ1-2, with D possibly being TRBD1 (6 bases). Germline V gene sequence: CDR1 LGHNA, CDR2 YNFKEQ. The CDR3 extends over 18 amino acids. Trimming cost V 0 bases and J 4 bases, with 21 bases left between them. In DNA, the CDR3 is TGTGCCAGCAGCCAAGATCAGGGAACAGGGAATCCTCCCTATGGCTACACCTTC. Translation: CASSQDQGTGNPPYGYTF.

The rearrangement links TRBV6-5 to TRBJ1-4, with a possible D match to TRBD1 (6 bases). The CDR3 totals 14 residues. Germline V gives CDR1 MNHEY, CDR2 SVGAGI. Trimming stripped 6 bases from V and 8 bases from J, with 16 bases between. The CDR3 sequence: CASRTTGMVEKLFF. Here the CDR3 DNA reads TGTGCCAGCAGGACAACAGGGATGGTCGAAAAACTGTTTTTT.

The V and J genes are TRBV5-5 and TRBJ1-1; D may be TRBD1 (6 bases). This CDR3 has 15 residues. Germline V gives CDR1 SGHKS, CDR2 YYEKEE (reference sequence). The ends were cut back, 4 bases at V and 6 bases at J, with 19 bases in the middle. The CDR3 is CASSPQQGRVAEAFF. CDR3 DNA: TGTGCCAGCAGCCCGCAACAGGGACGAGTCGCTGAAGCTTTCTTT. The full variable domain, in which reference TRBV5-5 and TRBJ1-1 provide the parts outside the CDR3, is DAGVTQSPTHLIKTRGQQVTLRCSPISGHKSVSWYQQVLGQGPQFIFQYYEKEERGRGNFPDRFSARQFPNYSSELNVNALLLGDSALYLCASSPQQGRVAEAFFGQGTRLTVV.

The chain employs TRBV18 and TRBJ1-1; 7 positions match TRBD1. CDR3 length: 16 amino acids. V was clipped by 4 bases and J by 2 bases; unmatched bases: 10. Germline V CDR1 and CDR2: KGHSH, LQKENI. CDR3: CASSHGTASLNTEAFF. CDR3 DNA: TGTGCCAGCTCACACGGGACAGCCTCGCTTAACACTGAAGCTTTCTTT.

The J gene is TRBJ2-2, the V gene TRBV7-2; TRBD1 matches 7 bases. The germline gives CDR1 SGHTA, CDR2 FQGNSA. The CDR3 spans 13 residues. The V gene end was trimmed by 7 bases and the J gene end by 5 bases; junction bases not matched to a gene: 4. The CDR3: CASKGGETGELFF. The CDR3 nucleotides read TGTGCCAGCAAAGGGGGCGAGACCGGGGAGCTGTTTTTT.

The rearrangement uses TRBV7-9 and TRBJ2-7; TRBD2 is a possible D gene (6 bases). The CDR3 sequence is 14 residues long. V dropped 1 base and J dropped 2 bases, with 9 bases sitting between them. CDR1 is SEHNR and CDR2 is FQNEAQ in the germline V gene (reference sequence). CDR3 residues: CASSLDQRAYEQYF. The CDR3, as DNA: TGTGCCAGCAGCTTAGATCAGCGGGCCTACGAGCAGTACTTC.

This rearrangement joins TRBV5-6 to TRBJ1-3, with TRBD1 identical over 9 bases. The CDR3 length is 17 residues. J lost 1 base, V lost 4 bases, and 9 bases had no gene match. Germline V gene data show CDR1 as SGHDT and CDR2 as YYEEEE. DNA of the CDR3: TGTGCCAGCAGCCTGCCGGGACAGGGATCATCTGGAAACACCATATATTTT. This codes for CASSLPGQGSSGNTIYF.